These 16 T cell receptor beta chains came from one sample sequenced in a study. TCRdb re-derived calls from the RT-PCR reads in MiXCR, one entry per CDR3 protein. The data contain more than 550,000 distinct CDR3 sequences, approximately 15% of them singletons. Sequenced input: memory CD4+ T cells from blood. The receptors were gathered from a female donor in good health, serving as a healthy control.

The V and J genes are TRBV27 and TRBJ1-1; 7 bases line up with TRBD1. CDR3 length equals 16 residues. Trimming at V came to 4 bases and at J to 3 bases, leaving 11 bases not matched to a gene. Germline V gene data show CDR1 as MNHEY and CDR2 as SMNVEV (reference sequence). The CDR3 loop reads CASSSLQGPRDTEAFF. The CDR3 nucleotides read TGTGCCAGCAGTTCGTTACAGGGGCCGAGAGACACTGAAGCTTTCTTT.

The rearrangement uses TRBV7-2 and TRBJ2-7, with TRBD2 matching 10 bases. Germline lookup yields CDR1 SGHTA and CDR2 FQGNSA. The CDR3 runs to 18 residues. V trimming: 7 bases; J trimming: 3 bases; junction bases outside the gene matches: 18. CDR3 amino acids: CASTFQAGAGGNNYEQYF. CDR3 coding DNA: TGTGCCAGCACCTTCCAAGCAGGAGCGGGGGGGAACAACTACGAGCAGTACTTC.

The chain carries TRBV11-1 and TRBJ2-7; D call uncertain. This CDR3 comprises 12 residues. Per germline, CDR1 SGHAT and CDR2 FQDESV (reference sequence). V lost 5 bases and J 4 bases, leaving 9 bases between the germline ends. The chain's CDR3 is CASSTVGYEQYF. The CDR3 DNA reads TGTGCCAGCAGCACGGTCGGATACGAGCAGTACTTC.

This clonotype has a handful of counts. V gene TRBV6-1 combines with J gene TRBJ2-7; 7 bases line up with TRBD1. Germline CDR1 and CDR2: MNHNS and SASEGT. This CDR3 comprises 14 residues. Germline trimming cut 5 bases from V and 3 bases from J; bases unmatched to any gene: 7. The CDR3 sequence is CASSQQQGSYEQYF. The CDR3 bases are TGTGCCAGCAGTCAACAACAGGGGAGCTACGAGCAGTACTTC.

DNA for the CDR3: TGTGCCAGCAGCTTCCGGCAGAATTTGGCCGGGGAGCTGTTTTTT. The encoded protein is CASSFRQNLAGELFF. The chain joins TRBV5-6 to TRBJ2-2, with unresolved D. The CDR3 consists of 15 residues. Trimming removed 2 bases at V and 6 bases at J, with 14 bases between. CDR1 is SGHDT, CDR2 YYEEEE, per germline.

This clonotype was counted ten times or more. The rearrangement links TRBV29-1 to TRBJ1-6, with no clear D. From germline, CDR1 is SQVTM and CDR2 ANQGSEA. The V end lost 5 bases, the J end lost 8 bases, and 13 bases lay between the germline ends. The CDR3 loop spans 13 amino acids. Here the CDR3 reads CSVRPNEDSPLHF. The DNA of the CDR3 is TGCAGCGTTAGGCCTAATGAGGATTCACCCCTCCACTTT. The full variable domain, its missing parts supplied by reference TRBV29-1 and TRBJ1-6, is SAVISQKPSRDICQRGTSLTIQCQVDSQVTMMFWYRQQPGQSLTLIATANQGSEATYESGFVIDKFPISRPNLTFSTLTVSNMSPEDSSIYLCSVRPNEDSPLHFGNGTRLTVT.

This clonotype was counted at least ten times. This chain links TRBV11-2 with TRBJ2-3, with TRBD2 as a possible D gene (5 bases). The V gene lost 3 bases and the J gene lost 0 bases, with 7 bases spanning the gap. This CDR3 contains 14 residues. Germline values: CDR1 SGHAT, CDR2 FQNNGV. CDR3 DNA sequence: TGTGCCAGCAGCTTTACGGGGAGCACAGATACGCAGTATTTT. Protein sequence: CASSFTGSTDTQYF.

This chain links TRBV6-1 with TRBJ1-2; possibly TRBD1 for D (5 bases). The germline gives CDR1 MNHNS, CDR2 SASEGT. V was trimmed by 8 bases and J by 5 bases, leaving 12 bases between them. The CDR3 loop spans 12 amino acids. CDR3: CASGDRGYGYTF. CDR3 bases: TGTGCCAGCGGAGACAGAGGTTATGGCTACACCTTC.

The J gene is TRBJ2-4, the V gene TRBV20-1; D unresolved. Per the germline V gene, CDR1 is DFQATT and CDR2 is SNEGSKA (reference sequence). This CDR3 has 13 residues. Trimming took off 0 bases at V and 3 bases at J, with 6 bases between the two ends. CDR3 residues: CSARDFVKNIQYF. CDR3 bases: TGCAGTGCTAGAGATTTCGTCAAAAACATTCAGTACTTC.

The table lists this clonotype with a few counts. V usage is TRBV5-4 and J usage is TRBJ2-1; D is possibly TRBD1 (7 bases). V lost 1 base and J lost 8, with 10 bases in between. CDR1 and CDR2 (germline): SGHNT, YYREEE (reference sequence). The CDR3 consists of 13 residues. CDR3 sequence: CASSLQGGDEQFF. Here the CDR3 DNA reads TGTGCCAGCAGCTTGCAGGGGGGAGATGAGCAGTTCTTC.

This clonotype was seen at least ten times. The chain combines TRBV5-1 with TRBJ1-1; 10 bases line up with TRBD1. Germline V gene sequence: CDR1 SGHRS, CDR2 YFSETQ. Losses at the gene ends were 3 bases for V and 3 bases for J; bases not matched to a gene: 5. The CDR3 covers 15 residues. CDR3: CASSSRTGGDTEAFF. CDR3 nucleotides: TGCGCCAGCAGCTCCCGGACAGGGGGAGACACTGAAGCTTTCTTT.

At least ten counts were recorded for this clonotype. The chain recombines TRBV7-3 with TRBJ2-1; 10 bases are a match to TRBD2. CDR1 is SGHTA, CDR2 FQGTGA, per germline. The CDR3 covers 15 residues. The V gene end was trimmed by 5 bases and the J gene end by 4 bases; junction bases not matched to a gene: 5. The CDR3, as DNA: TGTGCCAGCAGCCCAGGACTAGCGGAGTACAATGAGCAGTTCTTC. This encodes CASSPGLAEYNEQFF.

This clonotype was found a few times. V usage is TRBV7-8 and J usage is TRBJ1-1; 9 bases are a match to TRBD1. The ends lost 5 bases at V and 4 bases at J; junction bases unmatched: 5. In germline, CDR1 is SGHVS, CDR2 FQNEAQ. The CDR3 has 14 residues. The CDR3 reads CASSRIQGATEAFF. The CDR3 coding sequence is TGTGCCAGCAGCCGTATACAGGGGGCCACTGAAGCTTTCTTT.

The rearrangement links TRBV7-9 to TRBJ2-5; D unclear. CDR1 and CDR2 from the germline V gene are SEHNR and FQNEAQ (reference sequence). With 5 bases removed from V and 1 base from J, the gap between germline ends came to 14 bases. This CDR3 spans 15 amino acids. Written as DNA, the CDR3 is TGTGCCAGCAGCCCAGACTTTTCCCTCCAAGAGACCCAGTACTTC. Its protein product is CASSPDFSLQETQYF.

This clonotype was detected ten times or more. V usage is TRBV5-1 and J usage is TRBJ1-2; the match to TRBD1 covers 7 bases. The CDR3 is 13 residues long. CDR1 and CDR2 (germline): SGHRS, YFSETQ. V lost 2 bases to trimming and J lost 4 bases; unmatched junction nucleotides: 2. CDR3 bases: TGCGCCAGCAGCTTACAGGGGATCTATGGCTACACCTTC. It translates to CASSLQGIYGYTF.

The sample holds a few counts of this clonotype. This chain connects TRBV4-1 to TRBJ2-1, with D possibly matching TRBD2 (7 bases). Trimming removed 3 bases at V and 4 bases at J, with 16 bases between. The CDR3 has 16 residues. CDR1 is MGHRA, CDR2 YSYEKL, per germline. CDR3 region: CASSQAGAERYNEQFF. CDR3 bases: TGCGCCAGCAGCCAGGCGGGGGCAGAGCGATACAATGAGCAGTTCTTC.